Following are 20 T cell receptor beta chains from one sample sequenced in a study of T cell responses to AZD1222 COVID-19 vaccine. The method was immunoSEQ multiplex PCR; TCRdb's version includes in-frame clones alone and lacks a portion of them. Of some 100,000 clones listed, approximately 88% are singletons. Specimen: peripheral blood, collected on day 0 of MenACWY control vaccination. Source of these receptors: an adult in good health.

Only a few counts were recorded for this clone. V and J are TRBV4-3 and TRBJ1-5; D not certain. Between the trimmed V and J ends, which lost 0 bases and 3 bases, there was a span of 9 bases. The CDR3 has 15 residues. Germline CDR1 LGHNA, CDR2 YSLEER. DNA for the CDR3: TGCGCCAGCAGCCAAGACGACGGAAACAATCAGCCCCAGCATTTT. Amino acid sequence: CASSQDDGNNQPQHF.

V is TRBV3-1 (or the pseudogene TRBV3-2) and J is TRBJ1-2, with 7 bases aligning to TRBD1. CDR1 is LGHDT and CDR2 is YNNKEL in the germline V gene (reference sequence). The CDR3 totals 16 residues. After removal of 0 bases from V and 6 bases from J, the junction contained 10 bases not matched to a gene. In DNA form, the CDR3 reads TGTGCCAGCAGCCAAGATACGTTGGGAACAGGGGATGGCTACACCTTC. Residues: CASSQDTLGTGDGYTF.

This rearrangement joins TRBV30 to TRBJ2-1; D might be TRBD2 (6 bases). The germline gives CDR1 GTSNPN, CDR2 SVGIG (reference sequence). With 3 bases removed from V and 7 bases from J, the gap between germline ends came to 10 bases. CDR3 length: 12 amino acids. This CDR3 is CAWRYGGNEQFF. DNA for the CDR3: TGTGCCTGGAGGTATGGGGGGAATGAGCAGTTCTTC.

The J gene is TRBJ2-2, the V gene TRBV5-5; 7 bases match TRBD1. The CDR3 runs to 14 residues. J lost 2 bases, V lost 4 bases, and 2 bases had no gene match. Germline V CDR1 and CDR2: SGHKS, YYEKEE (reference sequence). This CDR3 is CASSRQGNTGELFF. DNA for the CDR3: TGTGCCAGCAGCCGACAGGGAAACACCGGGGAGCTGTTTTTT.

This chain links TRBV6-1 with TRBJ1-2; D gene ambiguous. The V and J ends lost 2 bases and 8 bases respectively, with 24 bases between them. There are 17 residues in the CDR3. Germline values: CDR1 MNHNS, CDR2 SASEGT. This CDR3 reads CASSELFLSGSGRGYTF. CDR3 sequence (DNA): TGTGCCAGCAGTGAACTTTTTCTTTCTGGGTCCGGGCGAGGCTACACCTTC.

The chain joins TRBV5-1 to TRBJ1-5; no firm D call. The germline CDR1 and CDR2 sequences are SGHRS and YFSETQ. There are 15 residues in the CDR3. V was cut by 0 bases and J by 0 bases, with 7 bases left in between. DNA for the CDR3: TGCGCCAGCAGCTTGGAAGGATATAGCAATCAGCCCCAGCATTTT. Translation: CASSLEGYSNQPQHF.

The CDR3 nucleotides read TGTGCCAGCAGTTTAGCTAGTTGGGAGACCCAGTACTTC. The encoded protein is CASSLASWETQYF. This chain links TRBV28 with TRBJ2-5; D is uncertain. Trimming left V 2 bases short and J 5 bases short, with 9 bases between. The CDR3 sequence is 13 residues long. CDR1 and CDR2 (germline): MDHEN, SYDVKM.

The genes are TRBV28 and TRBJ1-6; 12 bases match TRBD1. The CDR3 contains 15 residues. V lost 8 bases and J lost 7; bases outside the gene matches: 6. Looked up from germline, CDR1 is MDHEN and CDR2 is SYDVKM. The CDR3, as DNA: TGTGCCAGCCGGGACAGGGGGCTTTGGAATTCACCCCTCCACTTT. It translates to CASRDRGLWNSPLHF.

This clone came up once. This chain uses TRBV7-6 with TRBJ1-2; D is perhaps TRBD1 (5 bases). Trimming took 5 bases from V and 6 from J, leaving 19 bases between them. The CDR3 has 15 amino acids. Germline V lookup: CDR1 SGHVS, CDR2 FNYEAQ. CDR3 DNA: TGTGCCAGCAGCCCTTCGACAGTCCGATCGAATGGCTACACCTTC. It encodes CASSPSTVRSNGYTF.

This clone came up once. The CDR3 DNA reads as TGTGCCAGCAGCGTAGGCGGGGATTTCTCCTACGAGCAGTACTTC. Translating gives CASSVGGDFSYEQYF. The rearrangement joins TRBV9 to TRBJ2-7, with a possible D match to TRBD2 (6 bases). V lost 0 bases, J lost 0 bases, and 10 bases lay in between. CDR1 and CDR2 (germline): SGDLS, YYNGEE. The CDR3 length is 15 residues. Combining the CDR3 with reference TRBV9 and TRBJ2-7 gives the whole variable domain DSGVTQTPKHLITATGQRVTLRCSPRSGDLSVYWYQQSLDQGLQFLIQYYNGEERAKGNILERFSAQQFPDLHSELNLSSLELGDSALYFCASSVGGDFSYEQYFGPGTRLTVT.

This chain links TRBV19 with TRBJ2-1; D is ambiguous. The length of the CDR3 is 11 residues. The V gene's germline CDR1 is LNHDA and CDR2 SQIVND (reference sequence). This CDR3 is CATDSYNEQFF. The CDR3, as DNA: TGTGCGACGGACTCCTACAATGAGCAGTTCTTC.

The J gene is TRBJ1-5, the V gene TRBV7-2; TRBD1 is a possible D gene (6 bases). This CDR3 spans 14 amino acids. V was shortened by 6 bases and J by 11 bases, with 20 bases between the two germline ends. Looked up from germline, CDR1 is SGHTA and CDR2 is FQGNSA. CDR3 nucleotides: TGTGCCAGCAGTTCAGGGGTTCAGCAATCAGCCCAGCATTTT. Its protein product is CASSSGVQQSAQHF.

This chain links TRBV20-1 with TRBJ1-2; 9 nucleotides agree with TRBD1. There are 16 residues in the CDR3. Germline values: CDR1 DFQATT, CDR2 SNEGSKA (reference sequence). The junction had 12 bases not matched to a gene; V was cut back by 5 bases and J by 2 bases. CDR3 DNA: TGCAGTGCTGGTGTCCCGGGACAGGGAATAAACTATGGCTACACCTTC. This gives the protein CSAGVPGQGINYGYTF.

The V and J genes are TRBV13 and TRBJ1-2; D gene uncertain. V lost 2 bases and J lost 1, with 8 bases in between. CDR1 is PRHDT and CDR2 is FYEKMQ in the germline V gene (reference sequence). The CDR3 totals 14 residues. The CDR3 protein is CASSLTEGNYGYTF. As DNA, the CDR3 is TGTGCCAGCAGCTTAACGGAGGGTAACTATGGCTACACCTTC.

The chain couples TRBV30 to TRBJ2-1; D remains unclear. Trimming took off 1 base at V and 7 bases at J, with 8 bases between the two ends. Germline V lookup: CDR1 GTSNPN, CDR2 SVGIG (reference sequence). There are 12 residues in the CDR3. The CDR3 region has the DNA TGTGCCTGGAGTGGCTTGGGAAATGAGCAGTTCTTC. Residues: CAWSGLGNEQFF.

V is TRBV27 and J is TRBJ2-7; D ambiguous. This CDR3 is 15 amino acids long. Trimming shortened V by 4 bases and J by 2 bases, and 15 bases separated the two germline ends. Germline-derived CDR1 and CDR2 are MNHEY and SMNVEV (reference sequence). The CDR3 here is CASSSNSINPYEQYF. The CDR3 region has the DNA TGTGCCAGCAGTTCCAACAGCATAAACCCCTACGAGCAGTACTTC.

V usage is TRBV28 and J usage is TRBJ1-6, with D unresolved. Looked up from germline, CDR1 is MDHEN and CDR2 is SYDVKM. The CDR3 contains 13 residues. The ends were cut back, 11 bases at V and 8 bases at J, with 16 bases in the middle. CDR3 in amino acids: CASHSLLYSPLHF. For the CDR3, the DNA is TGTGCCTCTCACTCTCTCTTATATTCACCCCTCCACTTT.

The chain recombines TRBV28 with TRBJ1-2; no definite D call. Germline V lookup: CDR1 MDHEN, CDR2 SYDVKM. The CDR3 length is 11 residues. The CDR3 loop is CASRRLGGYTF. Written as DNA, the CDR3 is TGTGCATCCCGGAGGTTGGGTGGCTACACCTTC.

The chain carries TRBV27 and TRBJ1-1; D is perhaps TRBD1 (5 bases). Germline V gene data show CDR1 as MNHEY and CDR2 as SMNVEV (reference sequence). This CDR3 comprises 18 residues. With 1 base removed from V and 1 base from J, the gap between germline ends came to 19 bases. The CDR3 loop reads CASSLFLSFEGRNTEAFF. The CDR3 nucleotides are TGTGCCAGCAGTTTATTCCTCTCCTTTGAGGGGCGGAACACTGAAGCTTTCTTT.

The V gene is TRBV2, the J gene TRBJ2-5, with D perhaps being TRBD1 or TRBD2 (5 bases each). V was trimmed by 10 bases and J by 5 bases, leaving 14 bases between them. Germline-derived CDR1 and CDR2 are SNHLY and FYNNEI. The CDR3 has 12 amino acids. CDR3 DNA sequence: TGTGCCACTCGGGACCTCGGGGAGACCCAGTACTTC. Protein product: CATRDLGETQYF. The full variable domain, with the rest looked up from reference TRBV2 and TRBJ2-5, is EPEVTQTPSHQVTQMGQEVILRCVPISNHLYFYWYRQILGQKVEFLVSFYNNEISEKSEIFDDQFSVERPDGSNFTLKIRSTKLEDSAMYFCATRDLGETQYFGPGTRLLVL.